This T cell receptor beta chain came from a study of shared clonotypes between healthy human individuals. Unsorted PBMC DNA was sequenced on ten immunoSEQ deep assay plates. The data were produced by immunoSEQ multiplex PCR, yet TCRdb's version contains in-frame clones alone and is incomplete. The repertoire holds fewer than 550,000 clones, 75% to 80% seen once, with around 13% in the top ten. This clone was detected a few times. The antigen is undetermined. Study outcomes and limitations: Read depth was anticipated to influence clonotype sharing among donors.

Sequencing was carried out using PBMCs. The receptor comes from a woman aged 40 to 50 in good health. Some clones in this sample may be carry-over from other donors' samples.

CDR3 DNA: TGCGCCAGCAGCTTGTGGTCGGCAGGTCGGAGCTCTAACACTGAAGCTTTCTTT. The encoded protein is CASSLWSAGRSSNTEAFF. The V and J genes are TRBV5-1 and TRBJ1-1, with D uncertain. Germline lookup yields CDR1 SGHRS and CDR2 YFSETQ. Trimming took off 1 base at V and 2 bases at J, with 21 bases between the two ends. The CDR3 length is 18 residues.